This TCR beta chain emerged from a study of blood T cell repertoires in COVID-19. Whole-study context: The study drew acute and convalescent COVID-19 samples from the United States, Italy and Spain. PBMCs, B-cell-depleted T cells, or T cells were the source of the cDNA or gDNA that made up the material.

Trimming cost V 3 bases and J 6 bases, with 18 bases left between them. The CDR3 consists of 16 residues. Germline CDR1 is SGDLS and CDR2 is YYNGEE. Clones were read by immunoSEQ multiplex PCR, and TCRdb kept only the in-frame ones, dropping some. The sample has tens of thousands of clones, approximately 80% seen once. The sample was peripheral blood. This TCR came from an older man with acute or convalescent COVID-19. V and J are TRBV9 and TRBJ1-4; D remains unclear. The CDR3 sequence is CASSANPDWVDEKLFF. The CDR3 coding sequence is TGTGCCAGCAGCGCGAATCCAGACTGGGTGGATGAAAAACTGTTTTTT.